This T cell receptor (beta chain) was sequenced during a study of blood T cell repertoires in COVID-19. Germline V gene lookup returns CDR1 MNHEY and CDR2 SVGAGI. This CDR3 comprises 14 residues. The ends were cut back, 8 bases at V and 3 bases at J, with 13 bases in the middle. Method: immunoSEQ multiplex PCR; TCRdb's copy keeps in-frame clones and lacks some. The sample has about 52,000 clones; 85% to 90% are singletons. The sample comprised peripheral blood. This TCR was recovered from a man aged 70 or older with acute or convalescent COVID-19. This sequence joins TRBV6-5 and TRBJ1-4, with a possible D match to TRBD1 (6 bases). CDR3 in DNA: TGTGCCAGCCAAGTGGGGGCGGCTAATGAAAAACTGTTTTTT. This sequence encodes CASQVGAANEKLFF.